This TCR beta chain stems from a study of T cells in Graves' hyperthyroidism and ophthalmopathy. CDR1 and CDR2 from the germline V gene are SGHRS and YFSETQ. V was shortened by 4 bases and J by 4 bases, with 12 bases between the two germline ends. This CDR3 comprises 13 residues. The TCR beta CDR3 regions underwent amplification using RNA transcripts as the source. Using the HTBI primer set, a first-round RT-PCR was run on the TCR CDR3. TCRdb reprocessed the multiplex PCR reads via MiXCR and lists one record per CDR3 protein. The table has some 510,000 distinct CDR3 sequences, 20% to 25% seen once. Sequencing used blood. The sequence derives from a man between 18 and 29 years old with Graves' hyperthyroidism. The chain joins TRBV5-1 to TRBJ2-7; possible D gene TRBD1, 6 bases. DNA for the CDR3: TGCGCCAGCAGCATCCTGGACAGTTACGAGCAGTACTTC. Encoded protein: CASSILDSYEQYF. The whole variable domain, filled in from reference TRBV5-1 and TRBJ2-7, reads KAGVTQTPRYLIKTRGQQVTLSCSPISGHRSVSWYQQTPGQGLQFLFEYFSETQRNKGNFPGRFSGRQFSNSRSEMNVSTLELGDSALYLCASSILDSYEQYFGPGTRLTVT.